The TCR beta chain described here comes from a study of CD8+ T cells in alopecia areata. Study-level information: It was oral tofacitinib, at 5 to 10 mg twice daily, that treated patients received. The protocol delivered tofacitinib for 6 to 18 months, then withdrew it for 6 months. Study-wide results and limits: Researchers reported that TCR sharing among patients proved less clear than in mice, possibly HLA-linked.

To note about this clone: As yet, its antigen is unknown.

This CDR3 has 12 residues. Looked up from germline, CDR1 is MNHNY and CDR2 is SVGAGI (reference sequence). V lost 7 bases to trimming and J lost 0 bases, with 6 bases between them. Reverse transcription of extracted RNA yielded cDNA, which provided the sequencing template. This table comes from immunoSEQ multiplex PCR, and its TCRdb copy is limited to in-frame clones, with some not included. The data show about 150,000 clones, around 47% seen once. Obtained from alopecia areata patients were lesional scalp punch biopsies along with peripheral blood. Sample: CD4+ T cells sorted from blood. The clonotype comes from a human donor with alopecia areata. This chain links TRBV6-6 with TRBJ2-5, with D possibly matching TRBD2 (5 bases). Written as DNA, the CDR3 is TGTGCCAGCACACTAGACCAAGAGACCCAGTACTTC. This translates into CASTLDQETQYF.